This T cell receptor beta chain derives from a study of T cells in Graves' hyperthyroidism and ophthalmopathy. Study-wide context: Initial diagnosis, before any treatment, was when peripheral blood was collected. Study outcomes and limitations: Clonotypes that were expanded in thyroid above 0.001 mostly appeared in blood too.

Stable Graves' hyperthyroidism meant no ophthalmopathy progression within 18 months. Clinical symptoms, serum thyroxine and TRAb, thyroid ultrasound and orbital computed tomography were used for the diagnoses. The CDR3 runs to 17 residues. V lost 4 bases to trimming and J lost 6 bases; unmatched junction nucleotides: 15. CDR1 is SGHNT, CDR2 YYREEE, per germline (reference sequence). There were TCR beta CDR3 regions amplified from RNA transcripts. The HTBI set primed first-round TCR CDR3 RT-PCR. MiXCR, applied by TCRdb to the multiplex PCR reads, yields one record per CDR3 protein. Found here are 550,000 to 600,000 distinct CDR3 sequences, about a sixth of them singletons; the top ten hold 18%. This clonotype was picked up a small number of times. Its antigen is unidentified.

The material sequenced was blood. The source of this sequence is a young woman with Graves' hyperthyroidism. V usage is TRBV5-4 and J usage is TRBJ2-3; TRBD2 agrees at 9 bases. CDR3 loop: CASSPGTSSGISDTQYF. CDR3 coding DNA: TGTGCCAGCAGCCCTGGAACCTCTAGCGGGATATCTGATACGCAGTATTTT.